The source of this T cell receptor (beta chain) is a study of T cell repertoires in cytomegalovirus infection. Study-level points and caveats: There were carriers of CMV plus the relevant HLA, and cumulative public TCR beta family frequency identified them.

As for this clonotype: Its matching antigen is unknown.

TCRdb called the reads again in MiXCR, with one record for every CDR3 protein. The sample lists about 450,000 distinct CDR3 sequences, 25% to 40% occurring once. Deletions cut 0 bases from V and 1 base from J, with 3 bases between. CDR1 is ENHRY, CDR2 SYGVKD, per germline. The CDR3 contains 13 residues. This sequence originates from a human donor in good health (CMV status not recorded). Some clones in this sample may be carry-over from other donors' samples. The sequencing input was PBMCs. This rearrangement joins TRBV10-3 to TRBJ1-2, with D unclear. The CDR3 DNA reads as TGTGCCATCAGTGAGTCGAATAACTATGGCTACACCTTC. As protein: CAISESNNYGYTF.